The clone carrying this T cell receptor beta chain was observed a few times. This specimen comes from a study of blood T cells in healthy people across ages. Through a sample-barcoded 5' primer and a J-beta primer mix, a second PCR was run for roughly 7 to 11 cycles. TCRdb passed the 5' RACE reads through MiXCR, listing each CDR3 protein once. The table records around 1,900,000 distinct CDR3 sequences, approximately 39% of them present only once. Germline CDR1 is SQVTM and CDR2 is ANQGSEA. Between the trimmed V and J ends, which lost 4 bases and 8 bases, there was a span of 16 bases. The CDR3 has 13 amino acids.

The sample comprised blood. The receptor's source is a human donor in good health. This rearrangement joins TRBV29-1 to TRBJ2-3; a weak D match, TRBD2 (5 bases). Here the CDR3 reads CSVVEYSGGTQYF. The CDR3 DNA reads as TGCAGCGTTGTAGAGTATTCCGGAGGTACGCAGTATTTT.